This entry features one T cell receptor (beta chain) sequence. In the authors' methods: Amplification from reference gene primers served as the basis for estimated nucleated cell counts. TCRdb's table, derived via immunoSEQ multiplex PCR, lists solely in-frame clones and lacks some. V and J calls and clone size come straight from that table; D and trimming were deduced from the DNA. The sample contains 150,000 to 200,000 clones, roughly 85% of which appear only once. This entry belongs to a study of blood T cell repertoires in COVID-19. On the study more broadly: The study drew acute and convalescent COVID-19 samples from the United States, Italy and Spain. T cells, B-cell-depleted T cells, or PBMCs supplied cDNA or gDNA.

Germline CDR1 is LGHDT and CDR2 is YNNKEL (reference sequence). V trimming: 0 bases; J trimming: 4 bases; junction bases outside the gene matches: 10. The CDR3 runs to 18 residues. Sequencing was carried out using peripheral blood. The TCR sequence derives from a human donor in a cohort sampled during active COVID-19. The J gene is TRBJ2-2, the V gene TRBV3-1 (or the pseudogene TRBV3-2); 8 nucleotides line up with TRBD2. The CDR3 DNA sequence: TGTGCCAGCAGCCAAGATCTTTTCGGGAGGGTCCGCACCGGGGAGCTGTTTTTT. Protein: CASSQDLFGRVRTGELFF.